Presented here are 30 T cell receptor beta chains from one specimen sequenced in a study of regulatory T cells in long-lasting Graves disease. Time point specified: persistent/refractory GD, antithyroid drugs over 5 years with positive TRAb. From RNA extracted from PBMCs, the TCR library was made. CDR3 regions were amplified by Arm-PCR using iRepertoire HTBI primers to build TCR beta libraries. Using its own MiXCR run on the multiplex PCR reads, TCRdb lists one record per CDR3 protein. The sample lists some 330,000 distinct CDR3 sequences; approximately 25% were seen once. The sample in question was peripheral blood mononuclear cells (PBMCs), obtained when the disease was refractory, from a patient treated with antithyroid drugs. The receptors stem from a woman in her forties with Graves disease.

The sample holds a few counts of this clonotype. The V gene is TRBV28, the J gene TRBJ1-4, with D tentatively TRBD1 (5 bases). This CDR3 has 16 residues. Per the germline V gene, CDR1 is MDHEN and CDR2 is SYDVKM. V gave up 5 bases and J gave up 8 bases, with 21 bases separating them. CDR3 coding DNA: TGTGCCAGCAGTCTTCTGGGGACTCTTATTTCGGAAAAACTGTTTTTT. Encoded protein: CASSLLGTLISEKLFF.

The gene calls are TRBV19 and TRBJ2-2, with D possibly being TRBD2 (6 bases). V was clipped by 3 bases and J by 6 bases, with 20 bases between them. CDR3 size: 17 residues. CDR1 and CDR2 from the germline V gene are LNHDA and SQIVND (reference sequence). CDR3 sequence: CASSMGPGLSIPGELFF. The DNA of the CDR3 is TGTGCCAGTAGTATGGGGCCGGGACTCAGTATCCCCGGGGAGCTGTTTTTT.

This clonotype was detected a few times. V usage is TRBV2 and J usage is TRBJ2-7; 9 nucleotides match TRBD1. Trimming at V came to 6 bases and at J to 5 bases, leaving 8 bases not matched to a gene. Germline V gene data show CDR1 as SNHLY and CDR2 as FYNNEI. The CDR3 runs to 14 residues. CDR3 nucleotide sequence: TGTGCCAGCAGCCCCGGGACAGGGTACCACGAGCAGTACTTC. Its protein is CASSPGTGYHEQYF.

This clonotype came up many times. One end of the junction does not line up with germline, which may come from a read error. The chain recombines TRBV11-3 with TRBJ2-2, with D possibly matching TRBD1 (5 bases). The CDR3 is 12 residues long. Germline assignment: CDR1 SGHNT and CDR2 YENEEA. In DNA, the CDR3 is TGTGCCAGCAGATTAGGGGCCGGGGAGCTGTTTTTT. Residues: CASRLGAGELFF.

The chain combines TRBV7-9 with TRBJ1-2; D might be TRBD1 (5 bases). Between the trimmed V and J ends, which lost 4 bases and 3 bases, there was a span of 9 bases. Germline-derived CDR1 and CDR2 are SEHNR and FQNEAQ (reference sequence). The CDR3 extends over 13 amino acids. The CDR3 region has the DNA TGTGCCAGCAGCTCGACAGCAGACTATGGCTACACCTTC. This codes for CASSSTADYGYTF. The whole variable domain, filled in from reference TRBV7-9 and TRBJ1-2, reads DTGVSQNPRHKITKRGQNVTFRCDPISEHNRLYWYRQTLGQGPEFLTYFQNEAQLEKSRLLSDRFSAERPKGSFSTLEIQRTEQGDSAMYLCASSSTADYGYTFGSGTRLTVV.

To note about this clonotype: Being one base from a much bigger clone, this may be a read error. The genes are TRBV6-1 and TRBJ2-7; 7 positions match TRBD2. The germline V gene encodes CDR1 MNHNS and CDR2 SASEGT. Trimming took 6 bases from V and 2 from J; bases not matched to a gene: 7. The length of the CDR3 is 14 residues. CDR3 nucleotide sequence: TGTGCCAGCAGCCCTCTAGCGGCCCCCTACGAGCAGTACTTC. The encoded protein is CASSPLAAPYEQYF.

This clonotype was counted ten times or more. The CDR3 sequence: CASSSGLSHYEQYF. The CDR3 DNA follows: TGTGCCAGCAGTTCTGGACTGTCCCACTACGAGCAGTACTTC. The V call is TRBV28, the J call TRBJ2-7, with D perhaps matching TRBD2 (5 bases). V was trimmed by 4 bases and J by 3 bases, leaving 13 bases between them. Germline values: CDR1 MDHEN, CDR2 SYDVKM. This CDR3 is built from 14 residues.

This rearrangement joins TRBV9 to TRBJ2-5; D possibly matches TRBD1 or TRBD2 (5 bases each). Germline V gene lookup returns CDR1 SGDLS and CDR2 YYNGEE. CDR3 length equals 14 residues. The germline V and J ends were trimmed by 3 bases and 9 bases, with 18 bases remaining between them. DNA for the CDR3: TGTGCCAGCAGCGACACCGGGACCCCGTTTCCCCAGTACTTC. It is translated as CASSDTGTPFPQYF.

V and J are TRBV15 and TRBJ2-1, with D uncertain. CDR3 length equals 15 residues. Germline V CDR1 and CDR2: LNHNV, YYDKDF (reference sequence). Deletions cut 5 bases from V and 3 bases from J, with 14 bases between. The CDR3 is CATSAGDGGYNEQFF. CDR3 DNA sequence: TGTGCCACCAGCGCCGGCGACGGCGGCTACAATGAGCAGTTCTTC.

At least ten counts were recorded for this clonotype. V and J are TRBV11-3 and TRBJ2-5; 8 positions match TRBD1. The CDR3 runs to 13 residues. Trimming removed 4 bases from V and 5 bases from J; junction bases left unmatched: 3. The germline CDR1 and CDR2 sequences are SGHNT and YENEEA. CDR3 bases: TGTGCCAGCAGCTATCGACAGGGGGAGACCCAGTACTTC. Its protein is CASSYRQGETQYF.

This clonotype was found many times. The V gene is TRBV6-1, the J gene TRBJ2-5; a weak D match, TRBD2 (6 bases). V lost 6 bases to trimming and J lost 3 bases, with 20 bases between them. Per the germline V gene, CDR1 is MNHNS and CDR2 is SASEGT. The CDR3 has 16 amino acids. The CDR3 region is CASRSPHGGKKETQYF. DNA of the CDR3: TGTGCCAGCAGGTCCCCCCATGGGGGGAAAAAAGAGACCCAGTACTTC.

In its sample, this clonotype was seen a few times. The chain links TRBV6-5 to TRBJ2-2; TRBD2 aligns across 9 bases. The J segment lost 4 bases and the V segment lost 2 bases, leaving 8 bases of the junction unmatched. CDR3 length: 17 residues. Germline V CDR1 and CDR2: MNHEY, SVGAGI. CDR3 residues: CASSYRAGGPSTGELFF. The DNA for the CDR3 is TGTGCCAGCAGTTACAGGGCGGGAGGGCCAAGCACCGGGGAGCTGTTTTTT.

The chain uses TRBV7-2 and TRBJ2-1; D not resolved. This CDR3 is 16 amino acids long. Germline V gene lookup returns CDR1 SGHTA and CDR2 FQGNSA. Trimming cost V 2 bases and J 6 bases, with 17 bases left between them. Here the CDR3 DNA reads TGTGCCAGCAGCTTATTTGGGTGGAAAGACGCCAATGAGCAGTTCTTC. It yields the protein CASSLFGWKDANEQFF. The variable domain in full, completed from reference TRBV7-2 and TRBJ2-1, reads GAGVSQSPSNKVTEKGKDVELRCDPISGHTALYWYRQSLGQGLEFLIYFQGNSAPDKSGLPSDRFSAERTGGSVSTLTIQRTQQEDSAVYLCASSLFGWKDANEQFFGPGTRLTVL.

Ten or more counts support this clonotype. This chain uses TRBV28 with TRBJ2-7; tentatively, D is TRBD1 or TRBD2 (5 bases each). V lost 8 bases, J lost 1 base, and 15 bases lay in between. The CDR3 is made up of 14 amino acids. The germline V gene has CDR1 MDHEN and CDR2 SYDVKM. The CDR3, as DNA: TGTGCCAGCTTTTCGGGACGTAGATCCTACGAGCAGTACTTC. It translates to CASFSGRRSYEQYF.

This clonotype came up many times. A read error is possible here, since a much larger clone lies one base away. The gene calls are TRBV12-3 or TRBV12-4 and TRBJ1-1; TRBD1 matches at 7 bases. The CDR3 consists of 13 residues. V trimming: 3 bases; J trimming: 4 bases; junction bases outside the gene matches: 2. The DNA for the CDR3 is TGTGCCAGCAGTTTTTCAGGGGGCACTGAAGCTTTCTTT. It is translated as CASSFSGGTEAFF.

This clonotype was seen a few times. The V call is TRBV7-2, the J call TRBJ1-1; 10 bases are a match to TRBD1. The CDR3 is made up of 12 amino acids. V shed 5 bases and J 11 bases; nucleotides not matched to a gene: 5. CDR1 SGHTA and CDR2 FQGNSA come from the germline V gene. CDR3 DNA sequence: TGTGCCAGCAGCCCGCGACAGGGGGCGGCTTTCTTT. Amino acids: CASSPRQGAAFF.

Many counts were recorded for this clonotype. Here the CDR3 reads CASQLAAMNTGELFF. CDR3 sequence (DNA): TGTGCCAGCCAACTAGCGGCCATGAACACCGGGGAGCTGTTTTTT. The J gene is TRBJ2-2, the V gene TRBV6-1, with TRBD2 matching over 8 bases. CDR3 size: 15 residues. CDR1 and CDR2 (germline): MNHNS, SASEGT. J gave up 1 base and V 8 bases, and 6 bases lay outside the gene matches.

There are many counts of this clonotype. This chain joins TRBV2 and TRBJ2-6, with 8 bases that match TRBD1. Trimming removed 3 bases from V and 2 bases from J; junction bases left unmatched: 3. CDR1 and CDR2 (germline): SNHLY, FYNNEI. The CDR3 spans 16 residues. The CDR3 loop is CASSDKTGAGANVLTF. The DNA of the CDR3 is TGTGCCAGCAGTGATAAGACAGGGGCTGGGGCCAACGTCCTGACTTTC.

V gene TRBV27 combines with J gene TRBJ2-7; the match to TRBD2 covers 9 bases. Germline V gene lookup returns CDR1 MNHEY and CDR2 SMNVEV (reference sequence). J gave up 5 bases and V 1 base, and 9 bases lay outside the gene matches. The CDR3 loop spans 16 amino acids. The CDR3 DNA reads as TGTGCCAGCAGTTTATTTTCCGGGACTAGCTTCCACGAGCAGTACTTC. Amino acids: CASSLFSGTSFHEQYF.

This clonotype was counted at least ten times. The V call is TRBV7-2, the J call TRBJ2-7; D is unresolved. The ends were cut back, 3 bases at V and 1 base at J, with 7 bases in the middle. CDR1 is SGHTA, CDR2 FQGNSA, per germline. This CDR3 comprises 13 residues. The CDR3 region is CASSFGPSYEQYF. CDR3 DNA sequence: TGTGCCAGCAGCTTCGGGCCATCCTACGAGCAGTACTTC. The full variable domain, rest sourced from reference TRBV7-2 and TRBJ2-7, is GAGVSQSPSNKVTEKGKDVELRCDPISGHTALYWYRQSLGQGLEFLIYFQGNSAPDKSGLPSDRFSAERTGGSVSTLTIQRTQQEDSAVYLCASSFGPSYEQYFGPGTRLTVT.

The rearrangement joins TRBV20-1 to TRBJ2-7; 7 nucleotides agree with TRBD2. V trimming: 1 base; J trimming: 2 bases; junction bases outside the gene matches: 11. Per germline, CDR1 DFQATT and CDR2 SNEGSKA (reference sequence). The CDR3 contains 16 residues. The CDR3 protein is CSARGPKSGDAYEQYF. The DNA for the CDR3 is TGCAGTGCTAGAGGTCCCAAAAGCGGGGATGCCTACGAGCAGTACTTC.

The chain links TRBV10-3 to TRBJ1-3, with 7 bases that match TRBD1. Unmatched junction bases numbered 2, after V lost 5 bases and J lost 4 bases. There are 13 residues in the CDR3. The germline CDR1 and CDR2 sequences are ENHRY and SYGVKD. The DNA of the CDR3 is TGTGCCATCAGTTGGGACAGAGGAAACACCATATATTTT. Residues: CAISWDRGNTIYF.

This clonotype was found a few times. V gene TRBV29-1 combines with J gene TRBJ2-2; D perhaps matches TRBD2 (6 bases). The CDR3 totals 15 residues. In germline, CDR1 is SQVTM, CDR2 ANQGSEA. CDR3 in DNA: TGCAGAAATACTCCGTGGGCGGGAAACACCGGGGAGCTGTTTTTT. Protein product: CRNTPWAGNTGELFF.

The chain joins TRBV20-1 to TRBJ2-3; a possible D gene is TRBD1 (5 bases). Germline CDR1 is DFQATT and CDR2 is SNEGSKA (reference sequence). The CDR3 sequence is 16 residues long. Trimming cost V 3 bases and J 4 bases, with 20 bases left between them. CDR3 sequence reads: CSASYGQAIGADTQYF. CDR3 in DNA: TGCAGTGCTAGTTACGGGCAGGCGATAGGGGCAGATACGCAGTATTTT.

The table lists this clonotype with many counts. The CDR3 sequence is CASKDGKSGNTIYF. The CDR3 DNA sequence: TGTGCCAGCAAGGACGGTAAATCTGGAAACACCATATATTTT. The chain employs TRBV2 and TRBJ1-3; no firm D call. CDR3 length: 14 residues. V gave up 7 bases and J gave up 1 base, with 11 bases separating them. The germline V gene has CDR1 SNHLY and CDR2 FYNNEI. Looking up the rest from reference TRBV2 and TRBJ1-3 gives the full variable domain: EPEVTQTPSHQVTQMGQEVILRCVPISNHLYFYWYRQILGQKVEFLVSFYNNEISEKSEIFDDQFSVERPDGSNFTLKIRSTKLEDSAMYFCASKDGKSGNTIYFGEGSWLTVV.

The gene calls are TRBV11-2 and TRBJ2-5; D might be TRBD2 (5 bases). CDR3 length equals 15 residues. V lost 3 bases, J lost 7 bases, and 18 bases lay in between. Germline V gene data show CDR1 as SGHAT and CDR2 as FQNNGV. This chain's CDR3 is CASSFALVGSGTQYF. DNA for the CDR3: TGTGCCAGCAGCTTTGCACTAGTGGGATCTGGGACCCAGTACTTC.

This clonotype was seen many times. This chain connects TRBV28 to TRBJ2-5, with 9 bases fitting TRBD2. The V gene's germline CDR1 is MDHEN and CDR2 SYDVKM. The CDR3 length is 17 residues. V trimming: 6 bases; J trimming: 2 bases; junction bases outside the gene matches: 13. The CDR3 spells CASRAHSAGGKQETQYF. CDR3 nucleotide sequence: TGTGCCAGCAGGGCACATTCAGCGGGAGGAAAACAAGAGACCCAGTACTTC.

This clonotype was seen a handful of times. V gene TRBV2 combines with J gene TRBJ2-3; the match to TRBD1 covers 7 bases. The CDR3 has 15 amino acids. V was clipped by 6 bases and J by 4 bases; unmatched bases: 10. The germline CDR1 and CDR2 sequences are SNHLY and FYNNEI. The CDR3 loop reads CASSPGGTGADTQYF. The CDR3 DNA reads TGTGCCAGCAGCCCAGGGGGTACAGGGGCAGATACGCAGTATTTT.

The V gene is TRBV5-1, the J gene TRBJ2-7, with D unresolved. V was pared by 2 bases and J by 0 bases, with 9 bases between. Germline values: CDR1 SGHRS, CDR2 YFSETQ. The CDR3 spans 14 residues. In DNA, the CDR3 is TGCGCCAGCAGCTTCGCAACGGTCTCCTACGAGCAGTACTTC. It translates to CASSFATVSYEQYF.

This rearrangement joins TRBV10-3 to TRBJ1-5; maybe TRBD1 (6 bases). Germline V CDR1 and CDR2: ENHRY, SYGVKD. Trimming removed 6 bases from V and 0 bases from J, with 9 bases in between. This CDR3 has 14 residues. In nucleotides, the CDR3 is TGTGCCATCAGGACAGGAAATAGCAATCAGCCCCAGCATTTT. This gives the protein CAIRTGNSNQPQHF.